What follows is one T cell receptor beta chain and its context. Profiling relied on immunoSEQ multiplex PCR, and the TCRdb table lists in-frame clones only, not all of them. The sample lists about 51,000 clones; 75% to 90% were seen once. The germline V gene encodes CDR1 SGHAT and CDR2 FQNNGV. CDR3 size: 16 residues. Trimming stripped 5 bases from V and 3 bases from J, with 19 bases between. The sample comes from a study of control samples from healthy donors and cancer patients. This sequence was found in a man between 65 and 85 years old in good health. The sequencing sample was made of blood. The rearrangement links TRBV11-2 to TRBJ1-1; tentatively, D is TRBD1 (6 bases). DNA for the CDR3: TGTGCCAGCAGCCCGGGCAGGGGTATGTTGGACACTGAAGCTTTCTTT. Its protein product is CASSPGRGMLDTEAFF.